The 5 T cell receptor beta chains reported below all come from one sample, sequenced in a study of T cell changes during pregnancy in multiple sclerosis. Using immunoSEQ multiplex PCR, the repertoire was profiled, and TCRdb retains in-frame clones only, with some absent. Among 75,000 to 95,000 clones listed, approximately 92% were seen once. This specimen was peripheral blood, taken after pregnancy. The receptors here all came from a female donor with multiple sclerosis, enrolled in a pregnancy study.

V is TRBV5-1 and J is TRBJ1-2; maybe TRBD1 (5 bases). Germline V lookup: CDR1 SGHRS, CDR2 YFSETQ. This CDR3 spans 13 amino acids. Between the trimmed V and J ends, which lost 2 bases and 1 base, there was a span of 6 bases. The CDR3 DNA reads TGCGCCAGCAGCTTTGACAGTAACTATGGCTACACCTTC. Translation: CASSFDSNYGYTF.

This chain joins TRBV18 and TRBJ1-5; perhaps TRBD1 as D (5 bases). CDR1 is KGHSH and CDR2 is LQKENI in the germline V gene. The CDR3 totals 15 residues. V shed 2 bases and J shed 4 bases, with 12 bases lying between them. CDR3 sequence reads: CASSPGAVGNQPQHF. CDR3 DNA: TGTGCCAGCTCACCAGGGGCCGTTGGGAATCAGCCCCAGCATTTT.

This chain uses TRBV9 with TRBJ1-5; D might be TRBD1 (6 bases). Germline loops: CDR1 SGDLS, CDR2 YYNGEE. With 0 bases removed from V and 0 bases from J, the gap between germline ends came to 10 bases. The length of the CDR3 is 16 residues. The CDR3 DNA sequence: TGTGCCAGCAGCGTAGGGGACATTTATAGCAATCAGCCCCAGCATTTT. This encodes CASSVGDIYSNQPQHF.

This chain connects TRBV19 to TRBJ2-5; D might be TRBD1 (6 bases). With 6 bases removed from V and 5 bases from J, the gap between germline ends came to 13 bases. Germline V gene lookup returns CDR1 LNHDA and CDR2 SQIVND (reference sequence). This CDR3 contains 13 residues. This chain's CDR3 is CASRDTGSETQYF. CDR3 DNA sequence: TGTGCCAGTAGGGATACAGGGTCCGAGACCCAGTACTTC.

A word on this clone: The DNA is left out, because the CDR3 cannot be placed on it with certainty; the CDR3 is given as TCRdb lists it. This rearrangement joins TRBV27 to TRBJ1-3. CDR1 is MNHEY and CDR2 is SMNVEV in the germline V gene (reference sequence). Ends included, the CDR3 has 14 residues. The CDR3 sequence: CASSTSVSGNTIYF.